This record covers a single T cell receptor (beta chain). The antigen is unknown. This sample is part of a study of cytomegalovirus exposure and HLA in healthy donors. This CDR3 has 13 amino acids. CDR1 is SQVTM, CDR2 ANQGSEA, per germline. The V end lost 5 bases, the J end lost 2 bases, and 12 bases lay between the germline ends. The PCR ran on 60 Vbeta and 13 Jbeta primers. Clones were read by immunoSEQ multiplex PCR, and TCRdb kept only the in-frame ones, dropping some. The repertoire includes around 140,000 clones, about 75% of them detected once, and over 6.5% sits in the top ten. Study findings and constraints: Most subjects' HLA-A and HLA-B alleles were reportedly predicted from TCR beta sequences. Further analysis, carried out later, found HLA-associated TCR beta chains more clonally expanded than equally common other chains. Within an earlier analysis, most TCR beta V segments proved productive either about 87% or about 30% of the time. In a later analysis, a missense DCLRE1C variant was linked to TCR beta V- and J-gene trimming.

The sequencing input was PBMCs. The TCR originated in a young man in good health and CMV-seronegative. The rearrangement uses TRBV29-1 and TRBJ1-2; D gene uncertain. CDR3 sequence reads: CSVPAQVNYGYTF. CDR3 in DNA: TGCAGCGTTCCCGCCCAGGTGAACTATGGCTACACCTTC.